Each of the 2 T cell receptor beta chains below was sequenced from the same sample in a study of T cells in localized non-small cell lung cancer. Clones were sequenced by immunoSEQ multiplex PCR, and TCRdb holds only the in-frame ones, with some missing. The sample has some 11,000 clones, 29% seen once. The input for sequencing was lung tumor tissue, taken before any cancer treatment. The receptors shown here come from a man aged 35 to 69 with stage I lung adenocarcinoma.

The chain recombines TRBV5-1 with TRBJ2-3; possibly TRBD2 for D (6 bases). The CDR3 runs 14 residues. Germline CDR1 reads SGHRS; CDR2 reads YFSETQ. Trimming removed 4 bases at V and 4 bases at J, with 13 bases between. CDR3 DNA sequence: TGCGCCAGCAGCGACGAGACTAGTGCAGATACGCAGTATTTT. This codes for CASSDETSADTQYF.

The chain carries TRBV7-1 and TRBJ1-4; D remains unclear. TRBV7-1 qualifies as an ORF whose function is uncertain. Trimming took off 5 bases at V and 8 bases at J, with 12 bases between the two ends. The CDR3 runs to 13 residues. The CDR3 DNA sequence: TGTGCCAGCAGCCGTAGCGCTGGAGAAAAACTGTTTTTT. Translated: CASSRSAGEKLFF.